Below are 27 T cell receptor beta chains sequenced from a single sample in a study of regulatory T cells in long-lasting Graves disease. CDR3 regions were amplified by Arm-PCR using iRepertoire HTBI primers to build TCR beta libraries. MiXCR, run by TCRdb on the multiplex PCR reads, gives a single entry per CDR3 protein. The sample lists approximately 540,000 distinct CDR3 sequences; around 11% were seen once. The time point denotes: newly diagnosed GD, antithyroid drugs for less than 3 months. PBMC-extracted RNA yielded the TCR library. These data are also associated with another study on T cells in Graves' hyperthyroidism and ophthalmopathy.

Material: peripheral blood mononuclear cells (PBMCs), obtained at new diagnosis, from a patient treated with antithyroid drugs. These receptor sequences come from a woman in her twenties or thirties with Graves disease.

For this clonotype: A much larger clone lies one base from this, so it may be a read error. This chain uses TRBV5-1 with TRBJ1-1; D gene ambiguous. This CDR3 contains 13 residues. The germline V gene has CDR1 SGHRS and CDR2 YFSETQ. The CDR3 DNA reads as TGCTCCAGCAGTGGGTTGTTCGGCACTGAAGCTTTCTTT. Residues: CSSSGLFGTEAFF.

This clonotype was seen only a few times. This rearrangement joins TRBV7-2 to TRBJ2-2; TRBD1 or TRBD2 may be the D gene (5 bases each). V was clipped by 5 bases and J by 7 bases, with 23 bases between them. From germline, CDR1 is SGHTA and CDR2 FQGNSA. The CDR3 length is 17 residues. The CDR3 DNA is TGTGCCAGCAGCGTCGGGACCAGTGCAGGTGGAGTCGGGGAGCTGTTTTTT. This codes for CASSVGTSAGGVGELFF.

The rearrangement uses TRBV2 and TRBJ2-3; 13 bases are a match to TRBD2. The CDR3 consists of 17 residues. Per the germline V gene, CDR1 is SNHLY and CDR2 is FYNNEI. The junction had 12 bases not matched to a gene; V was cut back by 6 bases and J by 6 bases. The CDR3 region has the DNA TGTGCCAGCAGGCACGCATGGACTAGCGGGAGTGGGGATACGCAGTATTTT. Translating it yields CASRHAWTSGSGDTQYF.

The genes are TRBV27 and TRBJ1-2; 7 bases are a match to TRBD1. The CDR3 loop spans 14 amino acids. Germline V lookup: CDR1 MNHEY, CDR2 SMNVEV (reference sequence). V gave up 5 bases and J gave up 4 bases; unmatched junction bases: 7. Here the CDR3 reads CASSPRQGAYGYTF. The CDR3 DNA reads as TGTGCCAGCAGTCCGAGACAGGGCGCCTATGGCTACACCTTC.

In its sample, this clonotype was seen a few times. The CDR3 bases are TGTGCCAGCCTTGCGACCACCGGGGAGCTGTTTTTT. Translated: CASLATTGELFF. This chain connects TRBV5-6 to TRBJ2-2, with unresolved D. CDR1 is SGHDT, CDR2 YYEEEE, per germline. Trimming cost V 7 bases and J 4 bases, with 8 bases left between them. This CDR3 has 12 residues.

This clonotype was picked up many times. The CDR3 DNA reads as TGTGCCAGCAGTCTGCCTAATTCACCCCTCCACTTT. Amino acids: CASSLPNSPLHF. This sequence joins TRBV3-1 and TRBJ1-6, with D unclear. Trimming removed 6 bases at V and 6 bases at J, with 6 bases between. The CDR3 sequence is 12 residues long. The germline gives CDR1 LGHDT, CDR2 YNNKEL (reference sequence).

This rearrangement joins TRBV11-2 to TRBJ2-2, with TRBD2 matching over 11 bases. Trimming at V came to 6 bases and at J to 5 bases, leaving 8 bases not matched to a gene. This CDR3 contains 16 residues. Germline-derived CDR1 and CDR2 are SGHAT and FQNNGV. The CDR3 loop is CASSPTSGSATGELFF. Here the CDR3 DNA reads TGTGCCAGCAGTCCCACTAGCGGGAGTGCAACCGGGGAGCTGTTTTTT.

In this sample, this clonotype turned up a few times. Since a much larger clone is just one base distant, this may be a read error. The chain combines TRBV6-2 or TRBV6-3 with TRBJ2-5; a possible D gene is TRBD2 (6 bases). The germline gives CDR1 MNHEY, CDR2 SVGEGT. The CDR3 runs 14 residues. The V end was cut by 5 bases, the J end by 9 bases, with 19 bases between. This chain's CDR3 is CASSEGNGGEAQYF. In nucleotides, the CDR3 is TGTGCCAGCAGTGAAGGGAACGGCGGGGAGGCCCAGTACTTC.

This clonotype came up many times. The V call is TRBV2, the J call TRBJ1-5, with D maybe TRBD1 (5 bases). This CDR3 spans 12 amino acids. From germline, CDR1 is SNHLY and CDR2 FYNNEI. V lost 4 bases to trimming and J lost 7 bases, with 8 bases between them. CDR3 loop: CASSGGDQPQHF. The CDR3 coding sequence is TGTGCCAGCAGTGGGGGGGACCAGCCCCAGCATTTT.

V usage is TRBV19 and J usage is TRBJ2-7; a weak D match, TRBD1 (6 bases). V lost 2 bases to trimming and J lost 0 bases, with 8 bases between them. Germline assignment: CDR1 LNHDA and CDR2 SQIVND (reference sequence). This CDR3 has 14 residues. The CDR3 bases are TGTGCCAGTAGTATAAGACAGGACTCCTACGAGCAGTACTTC. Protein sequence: CASSIRQDSYEQYF.

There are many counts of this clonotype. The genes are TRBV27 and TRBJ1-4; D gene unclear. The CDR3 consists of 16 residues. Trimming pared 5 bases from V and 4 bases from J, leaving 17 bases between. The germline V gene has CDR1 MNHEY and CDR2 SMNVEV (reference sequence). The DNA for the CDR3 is TGTGCCAGCAGTCTAAAATGGCGGTCCGGTAATGAAAAACTGTTTTTT. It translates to CASSLKWRSGNEKLFF.

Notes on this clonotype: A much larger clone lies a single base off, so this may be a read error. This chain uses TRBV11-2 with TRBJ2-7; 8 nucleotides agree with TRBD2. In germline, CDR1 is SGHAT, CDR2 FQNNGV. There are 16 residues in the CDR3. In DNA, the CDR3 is TGTGCCAGCAGCTTTCGTTTAACTAGCGGTTCCTACGGGCAGTACTTC. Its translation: CASSFRLTSGSYGQYF. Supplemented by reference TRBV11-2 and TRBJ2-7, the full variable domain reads EAGVAQSPRYKIIEKRQSVAFWCNPISGHATLYWYQQILGQGPKLLIQFQNNGVVDDSQLPKDRFSAERLKGVDSTLKIQPAKLEDSAVYLCASSFRLTSGSYGQYFGPGTRLTVT.

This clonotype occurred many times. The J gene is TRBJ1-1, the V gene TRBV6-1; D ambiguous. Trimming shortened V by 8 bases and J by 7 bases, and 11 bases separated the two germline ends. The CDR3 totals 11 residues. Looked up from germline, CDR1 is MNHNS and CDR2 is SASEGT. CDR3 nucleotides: TGTGCCAGCCGATTACGAGGTGAAGCTTTCTTT. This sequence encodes CASRLRGEAFF.

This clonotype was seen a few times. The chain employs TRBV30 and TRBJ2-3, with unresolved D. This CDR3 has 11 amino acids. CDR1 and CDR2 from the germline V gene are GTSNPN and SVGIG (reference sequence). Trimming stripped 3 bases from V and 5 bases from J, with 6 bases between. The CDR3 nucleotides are TGTGCCTGGAGGATTGGAGATACGCAGTATTTT. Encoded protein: CAWRIGDTQYF.

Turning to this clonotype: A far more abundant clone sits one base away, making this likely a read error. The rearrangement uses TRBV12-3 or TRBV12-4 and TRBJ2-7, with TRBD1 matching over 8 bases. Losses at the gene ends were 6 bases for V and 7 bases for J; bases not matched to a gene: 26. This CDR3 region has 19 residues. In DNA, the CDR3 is TGTGCCAGCAGGGCCCGACAGGGGACCATGGGGCTAGCCCACAATGAGCAGTACTTC. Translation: CASRARQGTMGLAHNEQYF.

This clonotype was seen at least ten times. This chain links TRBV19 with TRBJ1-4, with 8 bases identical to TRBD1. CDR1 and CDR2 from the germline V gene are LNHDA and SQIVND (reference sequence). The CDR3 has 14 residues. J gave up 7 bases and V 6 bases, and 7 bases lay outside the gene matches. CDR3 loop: CASSNDRGVEKLFF. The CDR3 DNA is TGTGCCAGTAGCAACGACAGGGGAGTTGAAAAACTGTTTTTT.

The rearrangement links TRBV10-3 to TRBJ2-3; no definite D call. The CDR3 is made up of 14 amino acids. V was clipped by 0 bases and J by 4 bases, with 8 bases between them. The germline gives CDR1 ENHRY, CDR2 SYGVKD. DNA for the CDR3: TGTGCCATCAGTGAGTCAGACTTTTCAGATACGCAGTATTTT. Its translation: CAISESDFSDTQYF.

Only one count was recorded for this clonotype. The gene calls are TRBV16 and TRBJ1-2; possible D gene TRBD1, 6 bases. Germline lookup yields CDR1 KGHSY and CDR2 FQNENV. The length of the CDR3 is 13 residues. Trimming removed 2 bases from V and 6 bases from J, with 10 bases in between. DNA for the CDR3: TGTGCCAGCAGCCAACGGACAGCTAATGGCTACACCTTC. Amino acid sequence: CASSQRTANGYTF.

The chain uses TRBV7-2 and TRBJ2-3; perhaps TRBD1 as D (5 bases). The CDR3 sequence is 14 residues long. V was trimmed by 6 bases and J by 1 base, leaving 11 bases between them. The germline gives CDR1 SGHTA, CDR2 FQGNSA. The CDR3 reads CASRAGHRTDTQYF. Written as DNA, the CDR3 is TGTGCCAGCAGGGCTGGACACCGCACAGATACGCAGTATTTT.

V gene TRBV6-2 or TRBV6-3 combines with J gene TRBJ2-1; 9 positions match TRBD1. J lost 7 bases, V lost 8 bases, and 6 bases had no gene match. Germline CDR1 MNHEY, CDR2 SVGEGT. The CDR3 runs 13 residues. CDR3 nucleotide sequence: TGTGCCAGCTATCGGACAGGGGAGAATGAGCAGTTCTTC. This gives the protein CASYRTGENEQFF.

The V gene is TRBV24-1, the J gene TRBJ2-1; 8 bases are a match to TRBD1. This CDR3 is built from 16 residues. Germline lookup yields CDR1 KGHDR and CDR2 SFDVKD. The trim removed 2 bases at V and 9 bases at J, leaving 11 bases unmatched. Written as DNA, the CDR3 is TGTGCCACCAGTGATTCAGGACAGGGAGCTAGTGGTGAGCAGTTCTTC. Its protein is CATSDSGQGASGEQFF.

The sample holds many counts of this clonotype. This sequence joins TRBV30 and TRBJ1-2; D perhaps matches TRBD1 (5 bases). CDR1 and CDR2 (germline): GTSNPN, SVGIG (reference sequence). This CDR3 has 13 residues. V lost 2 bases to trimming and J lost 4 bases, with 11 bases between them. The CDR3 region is CAWSPGSTYGYTF. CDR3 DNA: TGTGCCTGGAGTCCAGGGAGCACCTATGGCTACACCTTC.

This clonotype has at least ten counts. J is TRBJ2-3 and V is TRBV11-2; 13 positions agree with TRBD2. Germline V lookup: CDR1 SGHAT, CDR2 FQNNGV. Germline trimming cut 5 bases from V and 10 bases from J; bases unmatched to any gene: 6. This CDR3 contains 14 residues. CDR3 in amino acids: CASSPGTSGVSQYF. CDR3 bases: TGTGCCAGCAGCCCAGGGACTAGCGGGGTCTCGCAGTATTTT.

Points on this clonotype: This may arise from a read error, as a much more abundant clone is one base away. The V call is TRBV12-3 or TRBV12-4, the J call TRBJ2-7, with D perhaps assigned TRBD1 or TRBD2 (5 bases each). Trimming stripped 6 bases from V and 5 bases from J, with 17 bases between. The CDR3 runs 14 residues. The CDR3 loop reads CASRPGPVVHEQYF. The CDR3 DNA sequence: TGTGCCAGCAGGCCGGGGCCGGTGGTCCACGAGCAGTACTTC.

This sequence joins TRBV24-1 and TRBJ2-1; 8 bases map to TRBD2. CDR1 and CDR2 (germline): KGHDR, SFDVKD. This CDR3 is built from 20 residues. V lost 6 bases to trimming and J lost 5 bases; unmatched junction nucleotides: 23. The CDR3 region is CATSPAPGLSGIGWDNEQFF. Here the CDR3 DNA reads TGTGCCACCAGTCCTGCGCCGGGCCTTAGCGGGATCGGATGGGACAATGAGCAGTTCTTC.

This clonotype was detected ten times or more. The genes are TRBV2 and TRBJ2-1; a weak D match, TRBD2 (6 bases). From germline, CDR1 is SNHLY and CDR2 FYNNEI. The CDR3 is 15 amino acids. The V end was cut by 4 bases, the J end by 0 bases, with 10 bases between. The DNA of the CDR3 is TGTGCCAGCAGTGTAGGGCGGGACTCCTACAATGAGCAGTTCTTC. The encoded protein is CASSVGRDSYNEQFF.

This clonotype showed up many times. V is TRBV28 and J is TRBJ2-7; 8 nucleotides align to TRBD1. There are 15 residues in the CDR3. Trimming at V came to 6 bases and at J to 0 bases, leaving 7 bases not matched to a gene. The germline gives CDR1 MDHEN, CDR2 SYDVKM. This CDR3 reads CASSPTGASSYEQYF. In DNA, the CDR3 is TGTGCCAGCAGCCCGACAGGGGCCAGCTCCTACGAGCAGTACTTC.